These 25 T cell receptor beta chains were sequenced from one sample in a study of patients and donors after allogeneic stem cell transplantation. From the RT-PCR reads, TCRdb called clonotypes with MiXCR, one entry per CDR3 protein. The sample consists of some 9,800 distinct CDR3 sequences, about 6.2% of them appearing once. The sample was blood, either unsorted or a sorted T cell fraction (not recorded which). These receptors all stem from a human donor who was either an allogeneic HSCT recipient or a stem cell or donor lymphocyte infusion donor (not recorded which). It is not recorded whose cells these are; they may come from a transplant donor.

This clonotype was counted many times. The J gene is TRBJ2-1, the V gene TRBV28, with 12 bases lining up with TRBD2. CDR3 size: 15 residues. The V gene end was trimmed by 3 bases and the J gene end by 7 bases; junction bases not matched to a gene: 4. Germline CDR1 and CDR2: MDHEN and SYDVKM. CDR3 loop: CASSFGLAGFNEQFF. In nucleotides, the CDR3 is TGTGCCAGCAGTTTTGGACTAGCGGGATTTAATGAGCAGTTCTTC.

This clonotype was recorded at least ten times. The CDR3 coding sequence is TGTGCCAGCAGCATTAACGGCAGAGGGGCTCAGCCCCAGCATTTT. This codes for CASSINGRGAQPQHF. The rearrangement links TRBV12-3 or TRBV12-4 to TRBJ1-5; D might be TRBD1 (5 bases). Trimming removed 6 bases at V and 6 bases at J, with 18 bases between. This CDR3 is 15 amino acids long.

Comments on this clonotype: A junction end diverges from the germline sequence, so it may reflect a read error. CDR3 amino acids: CSARVLAGEGSYNEQLF. The CDR3 nucleotides are TGCAGTGCTAGAGTACTAGCGGGAGAGGGGTCCTACAATGAGCAGCTCTTC. The chain carries TRBV20-1 and TRBJ2-1; TRBD2 matches 11 bases. The CDR3 is made up of 17 amino acids. Germline CDR1 DFQATT, CDR2 SNEGSKA (reference sequence).

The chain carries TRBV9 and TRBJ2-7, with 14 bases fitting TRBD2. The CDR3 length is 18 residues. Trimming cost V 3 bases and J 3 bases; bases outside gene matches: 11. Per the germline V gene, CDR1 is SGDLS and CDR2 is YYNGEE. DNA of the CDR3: TGTGCCAGCAGCGGTCCGGGACTAGCGGGAGACAGAGGCTACGAGCAGTACTTC. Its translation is CASSGPGLAGDRGYEQYF.

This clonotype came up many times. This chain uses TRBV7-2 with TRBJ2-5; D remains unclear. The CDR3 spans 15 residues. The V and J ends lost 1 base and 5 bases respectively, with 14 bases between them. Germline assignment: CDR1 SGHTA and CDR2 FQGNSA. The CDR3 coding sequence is TGTGCCAGCAGCTTAGACCGCGCGGAGTGGGAGACCCAGTACTTC. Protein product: CASSLDRAEWETQYF.

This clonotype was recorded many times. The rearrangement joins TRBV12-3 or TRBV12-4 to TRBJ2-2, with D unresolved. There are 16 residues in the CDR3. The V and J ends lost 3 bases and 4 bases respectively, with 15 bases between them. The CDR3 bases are TGTGCCAGCAGTTTTCGTCGCGATCGGTCCACCGGGGAGCTGTTTTTT. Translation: CASSFRRDRSTGELFF.

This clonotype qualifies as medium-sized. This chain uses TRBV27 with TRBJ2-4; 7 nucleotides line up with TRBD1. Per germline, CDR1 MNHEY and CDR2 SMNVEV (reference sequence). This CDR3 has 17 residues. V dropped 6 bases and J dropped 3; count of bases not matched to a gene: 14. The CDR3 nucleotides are TGTGCCAGCAGACGGGACAGAAGGTCCGAGAGCAAAAACATTCAGTACTTC. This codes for CASRRDRRSESKNIQYF.

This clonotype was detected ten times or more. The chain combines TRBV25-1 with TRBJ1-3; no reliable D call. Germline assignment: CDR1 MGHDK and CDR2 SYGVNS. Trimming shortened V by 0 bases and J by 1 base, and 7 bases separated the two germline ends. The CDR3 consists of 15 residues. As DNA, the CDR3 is TGTGCCAGCAGTGAATACCGAGGATCTGGAAACACCATATATTTT. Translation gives CASSEYRGSGNTIYF.

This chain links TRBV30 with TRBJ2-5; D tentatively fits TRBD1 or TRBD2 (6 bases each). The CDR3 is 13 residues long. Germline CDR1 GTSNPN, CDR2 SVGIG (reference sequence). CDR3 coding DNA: TGTGCTCGTACCACGGGGGCCAAAGAGACCCAGTACTTC. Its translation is CARTTGAKETQYF.

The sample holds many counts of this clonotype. CDR3 protein: CASSSGLAGGGTGELFF. The CDR3 bases are TGCGCCAGCAGCTCGGGACTAGCGGGAGGAGGAACCGGGGAGCTGTTTTTT. V usage is TRBV5-1 and J usage is TRBJ2-2; 15 positions match TRBD2. Per germline, CDR1 SGHRS and CDR2 YFSETQ. This CDR3 spans 17 amino acids. V lost 3 bases to trimming and J lost 5 bases; unmatched junction nucleotides: 5.

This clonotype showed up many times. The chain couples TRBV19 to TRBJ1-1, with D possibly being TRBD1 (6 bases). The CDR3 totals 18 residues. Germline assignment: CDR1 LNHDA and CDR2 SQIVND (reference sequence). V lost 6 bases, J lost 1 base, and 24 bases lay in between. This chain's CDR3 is CASRTRTDSFRENTEAFF. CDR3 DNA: TGTGCCAGTAGGACTAGGACAGACTCATTTCGGGAGAACACTGAAGCTTTCTTT.

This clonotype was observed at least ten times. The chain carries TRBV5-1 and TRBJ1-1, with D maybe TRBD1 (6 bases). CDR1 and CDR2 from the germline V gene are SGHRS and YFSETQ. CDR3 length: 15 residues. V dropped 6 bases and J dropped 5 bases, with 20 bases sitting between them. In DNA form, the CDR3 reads TGCGCCAGCACCGACGGGGGCAGGGGAGGTACTGAAGCTTTCTTT. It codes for CASTDGGRGGTEAFF.

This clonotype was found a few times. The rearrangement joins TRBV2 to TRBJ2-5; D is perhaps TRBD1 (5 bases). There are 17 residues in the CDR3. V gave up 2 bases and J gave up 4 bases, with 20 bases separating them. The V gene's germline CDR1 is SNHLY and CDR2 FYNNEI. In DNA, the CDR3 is TGTGCCAGCAGTGAATCGTGGGCTTCAGGGCTTATAGAGACCCAGTACTTC. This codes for CASSESWASGLIETQYF.

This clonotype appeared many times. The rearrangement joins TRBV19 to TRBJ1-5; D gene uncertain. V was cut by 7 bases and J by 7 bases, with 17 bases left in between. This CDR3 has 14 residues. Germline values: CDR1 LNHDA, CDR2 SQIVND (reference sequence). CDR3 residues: CASTPPWGFQPQHF. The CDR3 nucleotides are TGTGCCAGTACCCCTCCCTGGGGATTCCAGCCCCAGCATTTT.

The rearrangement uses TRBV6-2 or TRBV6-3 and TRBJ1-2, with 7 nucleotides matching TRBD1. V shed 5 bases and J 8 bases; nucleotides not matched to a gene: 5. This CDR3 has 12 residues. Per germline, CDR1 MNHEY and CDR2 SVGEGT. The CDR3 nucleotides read TGTGCCAGCAGTGGGGGACAGTTCGGCTACACCTTC. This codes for CASSGGQFGYTF.

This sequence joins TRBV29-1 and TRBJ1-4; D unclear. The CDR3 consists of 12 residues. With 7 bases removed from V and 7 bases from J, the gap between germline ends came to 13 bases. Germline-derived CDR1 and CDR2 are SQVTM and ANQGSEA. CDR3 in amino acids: CSGKGLREKLFF. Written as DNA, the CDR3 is TGCAGCGGAAAGGGTCTCCGTGAAAAACTGTTTTTT.

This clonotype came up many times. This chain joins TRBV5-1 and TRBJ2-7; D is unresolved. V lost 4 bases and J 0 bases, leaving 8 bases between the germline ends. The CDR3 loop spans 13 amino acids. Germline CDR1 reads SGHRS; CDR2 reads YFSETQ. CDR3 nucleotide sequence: TGCGCCAGCAGCCCCCTTGCCTCCTACGAGCAGTACTTC. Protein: CASSPLASYEQYF.

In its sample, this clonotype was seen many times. For the CDR3, the DNA is TGTGCCAGCGGGACTAGCGGGAGAACCGGGGAGCTGTTTTTT. Its protein is CASGTSGRTGELFF. This chain links TRBV12-3 or TRBV12-4 with TRBJ2-2; 14 nucleotides align to TRBD2. The length of the CDR3 is 14 residues. The V gene end was trimmed by 8 bases and the J gene end by 5 bases; junction bases not matched to a gene: 1.

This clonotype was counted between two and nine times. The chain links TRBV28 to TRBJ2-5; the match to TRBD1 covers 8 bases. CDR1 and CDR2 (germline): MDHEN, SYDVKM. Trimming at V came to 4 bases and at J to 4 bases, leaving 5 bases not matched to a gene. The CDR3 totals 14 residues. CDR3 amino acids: CASSSWTGPETQYF. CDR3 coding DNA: TGTGCCAGCAGTTCTTGGACAGGGCCAGAGACCCAGTACTTC.

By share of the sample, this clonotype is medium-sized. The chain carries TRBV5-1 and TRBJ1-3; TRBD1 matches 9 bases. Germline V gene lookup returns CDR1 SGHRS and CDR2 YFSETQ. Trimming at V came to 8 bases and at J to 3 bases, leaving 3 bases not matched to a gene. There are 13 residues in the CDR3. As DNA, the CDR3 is TGCGCCAGTACAGGGGGCGATGGAAACACCATATATTTT. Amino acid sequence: CASTGGDGNTIYF.

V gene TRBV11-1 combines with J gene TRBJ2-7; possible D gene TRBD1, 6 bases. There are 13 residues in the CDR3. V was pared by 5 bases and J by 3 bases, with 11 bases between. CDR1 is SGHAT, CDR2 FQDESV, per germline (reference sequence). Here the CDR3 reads CASSRQDVYEQYF. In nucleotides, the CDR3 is TGTGCCAGCAGCCGACAGGACGTCTACGAGCAGTACTTC.

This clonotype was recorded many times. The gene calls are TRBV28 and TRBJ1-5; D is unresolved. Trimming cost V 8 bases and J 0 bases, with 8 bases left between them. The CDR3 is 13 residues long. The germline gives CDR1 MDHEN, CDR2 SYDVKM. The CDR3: CASGRYSNQPQHF. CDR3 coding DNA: TGTGCCAGCGGGCGGTATAGCAATCAGCCCCAGCATTTT.

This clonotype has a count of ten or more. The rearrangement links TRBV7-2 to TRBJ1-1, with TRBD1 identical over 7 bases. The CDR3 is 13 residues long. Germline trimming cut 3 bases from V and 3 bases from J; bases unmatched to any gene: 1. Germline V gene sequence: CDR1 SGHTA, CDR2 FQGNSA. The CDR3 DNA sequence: TGTGCCAGCAGCTTTGACAGGGACACTGAAGCTTTCTTT. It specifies CASSFDRDTEAFF.

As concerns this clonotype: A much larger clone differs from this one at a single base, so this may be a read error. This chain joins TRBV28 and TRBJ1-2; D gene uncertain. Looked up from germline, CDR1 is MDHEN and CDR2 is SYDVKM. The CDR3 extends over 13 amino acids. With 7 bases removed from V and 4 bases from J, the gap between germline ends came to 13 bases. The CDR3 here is CASTALHSYGYTF. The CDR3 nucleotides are TGTGCCAGCACCGCACTGCACAGCTATGGCTACACCTTC.

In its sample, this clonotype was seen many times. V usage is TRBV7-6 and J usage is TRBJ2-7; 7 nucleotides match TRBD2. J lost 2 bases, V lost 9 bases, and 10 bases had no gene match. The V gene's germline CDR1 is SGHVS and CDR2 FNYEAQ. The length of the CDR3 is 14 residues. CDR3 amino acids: CARAGSLNPYEQYF. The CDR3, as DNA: TGTGCCAGAGCGGGGAGTCTAAACCCCTACGAGCAGTACTTC. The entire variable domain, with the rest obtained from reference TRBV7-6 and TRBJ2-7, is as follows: GAGVSQSPRYKVTKRGQDVALRCDPISGHVSLYWYRQALGQGPEFLTYFNYEAQQDKSGLPNDRFSAERPEGSISTLTIQRTEQRDSAMYRCARAGSLNPYEQYFGPGTRLTVT.